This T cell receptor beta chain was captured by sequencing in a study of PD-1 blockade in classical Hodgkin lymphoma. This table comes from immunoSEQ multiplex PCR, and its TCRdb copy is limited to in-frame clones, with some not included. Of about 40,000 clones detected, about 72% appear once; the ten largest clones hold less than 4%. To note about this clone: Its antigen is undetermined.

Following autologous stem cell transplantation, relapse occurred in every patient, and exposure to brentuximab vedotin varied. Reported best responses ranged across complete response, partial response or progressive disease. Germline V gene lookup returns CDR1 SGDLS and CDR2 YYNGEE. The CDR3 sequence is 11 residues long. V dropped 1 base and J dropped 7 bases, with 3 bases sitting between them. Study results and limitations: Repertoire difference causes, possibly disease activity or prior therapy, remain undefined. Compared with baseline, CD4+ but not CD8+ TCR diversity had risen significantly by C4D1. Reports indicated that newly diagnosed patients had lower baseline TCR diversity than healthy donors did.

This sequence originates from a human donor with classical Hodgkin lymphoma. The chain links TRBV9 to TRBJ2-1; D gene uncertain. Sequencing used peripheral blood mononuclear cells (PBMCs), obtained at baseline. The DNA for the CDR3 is TGTGCCAGCAGCGTATGGAATGAGCAGTTCTTC. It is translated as CASSVWNEQFF.